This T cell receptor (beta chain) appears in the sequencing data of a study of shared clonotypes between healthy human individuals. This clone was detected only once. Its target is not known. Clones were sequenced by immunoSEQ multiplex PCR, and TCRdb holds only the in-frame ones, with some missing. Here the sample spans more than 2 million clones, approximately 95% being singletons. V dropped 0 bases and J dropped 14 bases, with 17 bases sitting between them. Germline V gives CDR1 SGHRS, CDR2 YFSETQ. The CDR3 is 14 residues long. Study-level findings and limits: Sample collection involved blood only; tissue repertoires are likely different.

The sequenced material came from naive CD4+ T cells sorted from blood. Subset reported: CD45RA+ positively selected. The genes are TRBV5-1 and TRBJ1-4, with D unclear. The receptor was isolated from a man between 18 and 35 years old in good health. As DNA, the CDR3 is TGCGCCAGCAGCTTGGAGGCGGCCTCGGAAGGCCTGTTTTTT. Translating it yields CASSLEAASEGLFF.